These T cell receptor beta chains were read from a single sample in a study of blood T cells in healthy people across ages. One entry per CDR3 protein, called by TCRdb with MiXCR from the 5' RACE reads. This table has roughly 650,000 distinct CDR3 sequences, less than 40% appearing once. The sample consisted of blood. These TCRs come from a woman older than 75 in good health. Each CDR3 is given with its conserved first and last residue. The order of the fields is CDR3 protein, CDR3 DNA, D gene, clone size, J gene, V gene. The D gene is left open where the match is weak. Clone size, where shown, is once, few, many, or a class for clones that have expanded.

CDR3 protein: CASITITDPSYEQYF
CDR3 DNA: TGTGCCAGCATCACAATAACGGACCCCTCCTACGAGCAGTACTTC
D gene: NA
clone size: many
J gene: TRBJ2-7
V gene: TRBV13

CDR3 protein: CASSLSTGGFYNSPLHF
CDR3 DNA: TGTGCCAGCAGCTTATCAACAGGGGGCTTCTATAATTCACCCCTCCACTTT
D gene: TRBD1
clone size: NA
J gene: TRBJ1-6
V gene: TRBV13

CDR3 protein: CASSFRLAGGLGTYNEQFF
CDR3 DNA: TGTGCCAGCAGTTTTCGGCTAGCGGGGGGGCTGGGGACTTACAATGAGCAGTTCTTC
D gene: TRBD2
clone size: many
J gene: TRBJ2-1
V gene: TRBV27

CDR3 protein: CATSFGGLDEQFF
CDR3 DNA: TGTGCCACCAGTTTCGGGGGGCTCGATGAGCAGTTCTTC
D gene: NA
clone size: many
J gene: TRBJ2-1
V gene: TRBV24-1

CDR3 protein: CAISEFGTVSISNQPQHF
CDR3 DNA: TGTGCCATCAGTGAGTTCGGGACAGTGTCAATTAGCAATCAGCCCCAGCATTTT
D gene: TRBD1
clone size: NA
J gene: TRBJ1-5
V gene: TRBV10-3

CDR3 protein: CASSLALNSYNEQFF
CDR3 DNA: TGTGCCAGCAGCTTAGCACTAAACTCCTACAATGAGCAGTTCTTC
D gene: NA
clone size: many
J gene: TRBJ2-1
V gene: TRBV7-2

CDR3 protein: CATSAKDGTGANVLTF
CDR3 DNA: TGTGCCACCAGCGCGAAGGATGGTACTGGGGCCAACGTCCTGACTTTC
D gene: NA
clone size: NA
J gene: TRBJ2-6
V gene: TRBV15

CDR3 protein: CSVITLGGPEAFF
CDR3 DNA: TGCAGCGTGATTACTTTGGGGGGGCCTGAAGCTTTCTTT
D gene: NA
clone size: many
J gene: TRBJ1-1
V gene: TRBV29-1

CDR3 protein: CASSPAGGQGAYEQYF
CDR3 DNA: TGTGCCAGCAGTCCCGCAGGTGGACAGGGGGCCTACGAGCAGTACTTC
D gene: TRBD1
clone size: many
J gene: TRBJ2-7
V gene: TRBV6-6

CDR3 protein: CSVAVTEINEQFF
CDR3 DNA: TGCAGCGTCGCAGTAACCGAAATCAATGAGCAGTTCTTC
D gene: NA
clone size: NA
J gene: TRBJ2-1
V gene: TRBV29-1

CDR3 protein: CASSKGQGTEAFF
CDR3 DNA: TGTGCCAGCAGCAAGGGACAGGGGACTGAAGCTTTCTTT
D gene: TRBD1
clone size: NA
J gene: TRBJ1-1
V gene: TRBV7-7

CDR3 protein: CASGRTGPSVVTNEKLFF
CDR3 DNA: TGTGCCAGCGGTCGGACAGGGCCTTCCGTGGTGACTAATGAAAAACTGTTTTTT
D gene: TRBD1
clone size: NA
J gene: TRBJ1-4
V gene: TRBV6-1

CDR3 protein: CASSLGLGSRSYEQYF
CDR3 DNA: TGTGCCAGCAGCTTAGGTCTCGGGTCCCGGTCCTACGAGCAGTACTTC
D gene: NA
clone size: NA
J gene: TRBJ2-7
V gene: TRBV7-2

CDR3 protein: CASSLGAGPNTEAFF
CDR3 DNA: TGCGCCAGCAGCTTGGGTGCAGGCCCTAACACTGAAGCTTTCTTT
D gene: NA
clone size: many
J gene: TRBJ1-1
V gene: TRBV5-1

CDR3 protein: CASRRQENSNQPQHF
CDR3 DNA: TGTGCCAGCAGGCGACAGGAGAATAGCAATCAGCCCCAGCATTTT
D gene: NA
clone size: few
J gene: TRBJ1-5
V gene: TRBV7-9

CDR3 protein: CASSEDRVGSSNQPQHF
CDR3 DNA: TGTGCCAGCAGTGAGGACAGGGTGGGTTCTAGCAATCAGCCCCAGCATTTT
D gene: TRBD1
clone size: NA
J gene: TRBJ1-5
V gene: TRBV2

CDR3 protein: CASSLHSSTDTQYF
CDR3 DNA: TGTGCCAGCAGTTTACACAGTAGCACAGATACGCAGTATTTT
D gene: NA
clone size: many
J gene: TRBJ2-3
V gene: TRBV12-3/TRBV12-4

CDR3 protein: CASSTTGMNTEAFF
CDR3 DNA: TGTGCCAGCAGCACAACAGGGATGAACACTGAAGCTTTCTTT
D gene: NA
clone size: NA
J gene: TRBJ1-1
V gene: TRBV11-3

CDR3 protein: CSARSGAGNTIYF
CDR3 DNA: TGCAGTGCTAGGTCTGGGGCTGGAAACACCATATATTTT
D gene: NA
clone size: NA
J gene: TRBJ1-3
V gene: TRBV20-1

CDR3 protein: CASSETDNYNEQFF
CDR3 DNA: TGTGCCAGCAGTGAGACAGATAATTACAATGAGCAGTTCTTC
D gene: NA
clone size: few
J gene: TRBJ2-1
V gene: TRBV6-6

CDR3 protein: CASSLERTSQETQYF
CDR3 DNA: TGTGCCAGCAGCTTGGAGCGGACATCCCAAGAGACCCAGTACTTC
D gene: NA
clone size: many
J gene: TRBJ2-5
V gene: TRBV5-6

CDR3 protein: CASSGGTRGETQYF
CDR3 DNA: TGTGCCAGCAGCGGGGGGACTAGGGGAGAGACCCAGTACTTC
D gene: TRBD2
clone size: many
J gene: TRBJ2-5
V gene: TRBV7-9

CDR3 protein: CASKGDLTYQETQYF
CDR3 DNA: TGTGCCAGCAAAGGGGACCTCACTTACCAAGAGACCCAGTACTTC
D gene: NA
clone size: many
J gene: TRBJ2-5
V gene: TRBV6-1

CDR3 protein: CASSQDVRLEKLFF
CDR3 DNA: TGCGCCAGCAGCCAAGATGTAAGGTTGGAAAAACTGTTTTTT
D gene: NA
clone size: NA
J gene: TRBJ1-4
V gene: TRBV4-3

CDR3 protein: CASTPSALRNEQFF
CDR3 DNA: TGTGCCAGCACCCCGTCAGCTCTAAGGAATGAGCAGTTCTTC
D gene: NA
clone size: NA
J gene: TRBJ2-1
V gene: TRBV4-2

CDR3 protein: CASSRLPGQGNEKLFF
CDR3 DNA: TGTGCCAGCAGCCGTTTACCGGGACAGGGTAATGAAAAACTGTTTTTT
D gene: TRBD1
clone size: few
J gene: TRBJ1-4
V gene: TRBV4-2

CDR3 protein: CASSLGDGSSYNSPLHF
CDR3 DNA: TGTGCCAGCAGCTTGGGAGACGGAAGCTCCTATAATTCACCCCTCCACTTT
D gene: NA
clone size: few
J gene: TRBJ1-6
V gene: TRBV5-6

CDR3 protein: CASGGEGSYNEQFF
CDR3 DNA: TGCGCCAGCGGGGGGGAGGGCTCCTACAATGAGCAGTTCTTC
D gene: TRBD2
clone size: NA
J gene: TRBJ2-1
V gene: TRBV5-1

CDR3 protein: CASSYSARGDENIQYF
CDR3 DNA: TGTGCCAGCAGTTACTCTGCCAGGGGGGATGAAAACATTCAGTACTTC
D gene: NA
clone size: many
J gene: TRBJ2-4
V gene: TRBV6-2/TRBV6-3

CDR3 protein: CASSLAASGAPYEQYF
CDR3 DNA: TGCGCCAGCAGCTTGGCAGCTAGCGGGGCCCCCTACGAGCAGTACTTC
D gene: TRBD2
clone size: NA
J gene: TRBJ2-7
V gene: TRBV5-1

CDR3 protein: CASSQGGVRLNYGYTF
CDR3 DNA: TGTGCCAGCAGCCAAGGAGGGGTTAGGCTTAACTATGGCTACACCTTC
D gene: NA
clone size: many
J gene: TRBJ1-2
V gene: TRBV7-2

CDR3 protein: CASSQFQVLNTEAFF
CDR3 DNA: TGCGCCAGCAGCCAATTCCAGGTTCTGAACACTGAAGCTTTCTTT
D gene: NA
clone size: many
J gene: TRBJ1-1
V gene: TRBV4-1

CDR3 protein: CATSRQRTGAGTEAFF
CDR3 DNA: TGTGCCACCAGCAGGCAACGAACAGGGGCGGGCACTGAAGCTTTCTTT
D gene: TRBD1
clone size: few
J gene: TRBJ1-1
V gene: TRBV15

CDR3 protein: CASSYRRGPYNEQFF
CDR3 DNA: TGTGCCAGCAGTTACAGACGGGGCCCCTACAATGAGCAGTTCTTC
D gene: NA
clone size: many
J gene: TRBJ2-1
V gene: TRBV6-6

CDR3 protein: CSARVAGRAETQYF
CDR3 DNA: TGCAGTGCTAGAGTGGCGGGGCGAGCGGAGACCCAGTACTTC
D gene: NA
clone size: NA
J gene: TRBJ2-5
V gene: TRBV20-1

CDR3 protein: CASSSLLRDTQYF
CDR3 DNA: TGTGCCAGCAGCTCTCTCCTGAGAGATACGCAGTATTTT
D gene: NA
clone size: many
J gene: TRBJ2-3
V gene: TRBV7-3

CDR3 protein: CASSSTGGSYNSPLHF
CDR3 DNA: TGTGCCAGCAGCTCGACAGGGGGCTCCTATAATTCACCCCTCCACTTT
D gene: TRBD1
clone size: NA
J gene: TRBJ1-6
V gene: TRBV7-2

CDR3 protein: CASSLGTAESSYEQYF
CDR3 DNA: TGCGCCAGCAGCTTAGGGACAGCCGAGAGTTCCTACGAGCAGTACTTC
D gene: TRBD1
clone size: many
J gene: TRBJ2-7
V gene: TRBV5-1

CDR3 protein: CASSQVVETQYF
CDR3 DNA: TGTGCCAGCAGTCAGGTAGTTGAGACCCAGTACTTC
D gene: NA
clone size: many
J gene: TRBJ2-5
V gene: TRBV28

CDR3 protein: CASTLLGKNTEAFF
CDR3 DNA: TGTGCCAGCACCCTACTAGGAAAGAACACTGAAGCTTTCTTT
D gene: NA
clone size: many
J gene: TRBJ1-1
V gene: TRBV6-2/TRBV6-3

CDR3 protein: CASSSPGTDTNTQYF
CDR3 DNA: TGCGCCAGCAGCTCCCCCGGGACAGACACAAATACGCAGTATTTT
D gene: TRBD1
clone size: NA
J gene: TRBJ2-3
V gene: TRBV5-1

CDR3 protein: CASSLGIGQTQYF
CDR3 DNA: TGTGCCAGCAGCTTAGGGATAGGGCAGACCCAGTACTTC
D gene: NA
clone size: many
J gene: TRBJ2-5
V gene: TRBV7-8

CDR3 protein: CASSPHRGRNTEAFF
CDR3 DNA: TGTGCCAGCAGCCCTCACCGGGGGAGGAACACTGAAGCTTTCTTT
D gene: NA
clone size: once
J gene: TRBJ1-1
V gene: TRBV6-2/TRBV6-3

CDR3 protein: CASSAPPGGGSGVRDYTF
CDR3 DNA: TGTGCCAGCAGCGCACCTCCTGGGGGGGGAAGCGGAGTTCGGGACTACACCTTC
D gene: NA
clone size: NA
J gene: TRBJ1-2
V gene: TRBV9

CDR3 protein: CASSADIPTDTQYF
CDR3 DNA: TGCGCCAGCAGCGCAGACATTCCCACAGATACGCAGTATTTT
D gene: NA
clone size: many
J gene: TRBJ2-3
V gene: TRBV5-1

CDR3 protein: CASSPDGRGEQFF
CDR3 DNA: TGTGCCAGCAGCCCGGACGGTAGAGGTGAGCAGTTCTTC
D gene: NA
clone size: many
J gene: TRBJ2-1
V gene: TRBV5-6